The entry that follows covers one T cell receptor beta chain sequence. The protocol was immunoSEQ multiplex PCR, while the TCRdb copy is restricted to in-frame clones and leaves out a portion. The sample shows some 210,000 clones, 70% to 90% of them seen only once. The CDR3 covers 13 residues. Per the germline V gene, CDR1 is ENHRY and CDR2 is SYGVKD. Deletions cut 6 bases from V and 10 bases from J, with 18 bases between. The data derive from a study of blood T cell repertoires in COVID-19. The rearrangement links TRBV10-3 to TRBJ1-1; D unclear. The sample comprised PBMCs or T cells enriched from blood (not recorded which). The TCR was taken from a man aged 30 to 39 with acute COVID-19. The chain's CDR3 is CAIRAGGKDGAFF. The CDR3, as DNA: TGTGCCATCAGGGCCGGAGGGAAGGACGGAGCTTTCTTT.